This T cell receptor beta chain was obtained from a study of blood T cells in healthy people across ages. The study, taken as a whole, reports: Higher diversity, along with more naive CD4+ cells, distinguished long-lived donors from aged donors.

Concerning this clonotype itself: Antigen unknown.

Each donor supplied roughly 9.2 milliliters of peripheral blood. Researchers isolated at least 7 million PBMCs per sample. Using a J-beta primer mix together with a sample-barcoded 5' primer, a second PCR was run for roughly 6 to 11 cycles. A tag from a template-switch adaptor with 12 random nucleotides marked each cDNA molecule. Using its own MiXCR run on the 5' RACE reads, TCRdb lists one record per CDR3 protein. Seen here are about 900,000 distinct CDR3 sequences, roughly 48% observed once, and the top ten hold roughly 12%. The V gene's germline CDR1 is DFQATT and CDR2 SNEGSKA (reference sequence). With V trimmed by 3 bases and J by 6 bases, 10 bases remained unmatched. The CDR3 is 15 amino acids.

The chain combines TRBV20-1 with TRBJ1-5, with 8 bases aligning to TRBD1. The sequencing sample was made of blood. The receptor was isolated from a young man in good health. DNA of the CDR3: TGCAGTGCTAGGGGGGGTCAGGGGGCCATTCAGCCCCAGCATTTT. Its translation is CSARGGQGAIQPQHF.